This is a list of T cell receptor beta chains from one sample in a study of blood T cells in healthy people across ages. TCRdb re-called the 5' RACE reads with MiXCR, one entry per CDR3 protein. The sample lists approximately 850,000 distinct CDR3 sequences; roughly 64% were seen once. Sequencing was carried out using blood. The receptor source for this set is a man aged 25-45 years in good health. The CDR3 runs from the conserved cysteine through the conserved F or W. For some rows the clone size is stated as once, few or many, or as a class when expanded; others skip it.

V,J,size,CDR3
TRBV5-6,TRBJ1-2,.,CASSRMDGYTF
TRBV3-1,.,.,CASSQIAGGPSEQYF
TRBV3-1,TRBJ2-1,.,CASRAGTSGYNEQFF
TRBV20-1,TRBJ2-5,.,CSARGARGPQETQYF
TRBV2,TRBJ2-1,.,CASRLLRNEQFF
TRBV25-1,TRBJ2-7,.,CATWAGANEQYF
TRBV20-1,.,few,CSAPKLTGDYEQYF
TRBV12-3/TRBV12-4,.,.,CASSPLSAGGQETQYF
TRBV7-2,TRBJ2-7,few,CASSPSRNSYEQYF
TRBV6-9,TRBJ2-7,.,CASSPLAQDRPRVPYEQYF
TRBV11-1,TRBJ2-7,.,CASSLGRPRDEQYF
TRBV20-1,.,.,CSARGLGRVPYEQYF
TRBV12-3/TRBV12-4,TRBJ1-4,.,CASTRKQAHEKLFF
TRBV20-1,TRBJ2-1,few,CSARVQWSSYNEQFF
TRBV4-2,TRBJ2-1,.,CASSQATGTGSSEQFF
TRBV11-2,TRBJ2-1,.,CASSFLVSRARNEQFF
TRBV28,TRBJ2-3,.,CASRVGLATSDTQYF
TRBV6-5,TRBJ2-7,.,CASSYSTVNPYEQYF
TRBV29-1,.,few,CSVVTRGPEETQYF
TRBV28,TRBJ1-5,many,CASSLDSNQPQHF
TRBV7-2,TRBJ1-5,.,CASSLERGVNQPQHF
TRBV5-1,TRBJ2-5,.,CASSHMTRGGEETQYF
TRBV20-1,TRBJ2-3,few,CSAAGTGAQKDLNTQYF
TRBV4-3,TRBJ2-1,few,CASSQTGTLNEQFF
TRBV9,TRBJ2-3,many,CASSKQQGLDLTDTQYF
TRBV3-1,TRBJ2-5,.,CASSPGLAGFETQYF
TRBV12-5,TRBJ2-3,.,CASGIVPPPSDTDTQYF
TRBV3-1,TRBJ1-5,.,CASSQGVQGGQPQHF
TRBV4-1,TRBJ2-5,.,CASSTGYGDRETQYF
TRBV9,TRBJ2-3,.,CASSLSGIVIDTQYF
TRBV20-1,TRBJ1-6,.,CSVKREDSYNSPLHF